This T cell receptor beta chain was captured in a study of PD-L1 blockade in urothelial cancer. As for the study in general: Analyzed time points were 3 weeks (second dose) and 6 weeks after therapy began.

The data were produced by immunoSEQ multiplex PCR, yet TCRdb's version contains in-frame clones alone and is incomplete. The sample carries more than 35,000 clones, roughly 78% recorded once. V shed 2 bases, J shed 4 bases, and the junction held 13 bases outside the gene matches. Germline CDR1 reads SGHTA; CDR2 reads FQGNSA. This CDR3 spans 17 amino acids. Material: PBMCs, obtained around atezolizumab (anti-PD-L1) treatment. The V gene is TRBV7-2, the J gene TRBJ1-1, with TRBD1 identical over 7 bases. The receptor comes from a man between 70 and 80 years old with urothelial cancer. CDR3 residues: CASSLLGGAVRGTEAFF. CDR3 DNA: TGTGCCAGCAGCTTACTAGGGGGCGCGGTTAGGGGCACTGAAGCTTTCTTT.